Below are 10 T cell receptor beta chains sequenced from a single sample in a study of blood T cells in healthy people across ages. A second PCR, run for about 7 to 11 cycles, used a sample-barcoded 5' primer plus a J-beta primer mix. Using its own MiXCR run on the 5' RACE reads, TCRdb lists one record per CDR3 protein. The top ten clones hold roughly 8.2% of a sample with roughly 1,500,000 distinct CDR3 sequences, approximately 40% of them seen once. The sequencing sample was made of blood. These receptors were collected from a woman aged 18-29 years in good health.

The chain couples TRBV5-6 to TRBJ1-5; D unresolved. Germline CDR1 and CDR2: SGHDT and YYEEEE. The CDR3 covers 15 residues. Trimming took off 2 bases at V and 0 bases at J, with 9 bases between the two ends. The CDR3 sequence is CASSFGVNSNQPQHF. The CDR3 region has the DNA TGTGCCAGCAGCTTCGGGGTTAATAGCAATCAGCCCCAGCATTTT.

The chain carries TRBV28 and TRBJ1-1; weak D call: TRBD1 (6 bases). V lost 6 bases and J 5 bases, leaving 22 bases between the germline ends. Germline assignment: CDR1 MDHEN and CDR2 SYDVKM. The CDR3 is made up of 16 amino acids. CDR3 nucleotide sequence: TGTGCCAGCAGGGGAGAGGGCCAAGGGGGGTGGACTGAAGCTTTCTTT. It yields the protein CASRGEGQGGWTEAFF.

The J gene is TRBJ2-5, the V gene TRBV20-1, with D perhaps TRBD1 or TRBD2 (5 bases each). The CDR3 spans 14 residues. The V gene lost 5 bases and the J gene lost 2 bases, with 15 bases spanning the gap. The V gene's germline CDR1 is DFQATT and CDR2 SNEGSKA (reference sequence). The CDR3 is CSAGILGEQETQYF. The DNA for the CDR3 is TGCAGTGCTGGGATTTTGGGGGAGCAAGAGACCCAGTACTTC.

CDR3 nucleotide sequence: TGTGCCTGGAGCGCGGTTGGTGTCGGTGAGCAGTTCTTC. It specifies CAWSAVGVGEQFF. This chain connects TRBV30 to TRBJ2-1; no firm D call. The V gene's germline CDR1 is GTSNPN and CDR2 SVGIG (reference sequence). CDR3 size: 13 residues. Trimming shortened V by 3 bases and J by 9 bases, and 15 bases separated the two germline ends. The entire variable domain, with the rest obtained from reference TRBV30 and TRBJ2-1, is as follows: SQTIHQWPATLVQPVGSPLSLECTVEGTSNPNLYWYRQAAGRGLQLLFYSVGIGQISSEVPQNLSASRPQDRQFILSSKKLLLSDSGFYLCAWSAVGVGEQFFGPGTRLTVL.

The chain recombines TRBV5-1 with TRBJ1-2; D possibly corresponds to TRBD1 (5 bases). Per the germline V gene, CDR1 is SGHRS and CDR2 is YFSETQ. There are 14 residues in the CDR3. V was pared by 0 bases and J by 8 bases, with 14 bases between. The DNA for the CDR3 is TGCGCCAGCAGCTTGGAGCTGGGGCGGAGCGGCTACACCTTC. Translated, it gives CASSLELGRSGYTF. The full variable domain, completed using reference TRBV5-1 and TRBJ1-2, is KAGVTQTPRYLIKTRGQQVTLSCSPISGHRSVSWYQQTPGQGLQFLFEYFSETQRNKGNFPGRFSGRQFSNSRSEMNVSTLELGDSALYLCASSLELGRSGYTFGSGTRLTVV.

The chain links TRBV11-2 to TRBJ1-1; no clear D. The CDR3 consists of 11 residues. Per germline, CDR1 SGHAT and CDR2 FQNNGV. The germline V and J ends were trimmed by 3 bases and 7 bases, with 6 bases remaining between them. The CDR3 sequence: CASSFVHEAFF. In DNA, the CDR3 is TGTGCCAGCAGCTTCGTCCATGAAGCTTTCTTT.

The chain carries TRBV11-2 and TRBJ2-2; 7 nucleotides agree with TRBD2. CDR3 length: 19 amino acids. The V gene end was trimmed by 1 base and the J gene end by 5 bases; junction bases not matched to a gene: 16. CDR1 and CDR2 from the germline V gene are SGHAT and FQNNGV. In DNA form, the CDR3 reads TGTGCCAGCAGCTTAGCCGTGGGGGTCTCTAGCGGTAAAACCGGGGAGCTGTTTTTT. The encoded protein is CASSLAVGVSSGKTGELFF. Full variable domain (missing parts from reference TRBV11-2 and TRBJ2-2): EAGVAQSPRYKIIEKRQSVAFWCNPISGHATLYWYQQILGQGPKLLIQFQNNGVVDDSQLPKDRFSAERLKGVDSTLKIQPAKLEDSAVYLCASSLAVGVSSGKTGELFFGEGSRLTVL.

Only one count was recorded for this clonotype. At one end, the junction sequence differs from germline, possibly due to a read error. The rearrangement joins TRBV4-1 to TRBJ1-2, with 9 nucleotides matching TRBD1. Germline lookup yields CDR1 MGHRA and CDR2 YSYEKL. The CDR3 is 13 amino acids. As DNA, the CDR3 is TGCGCCGGCAGCCCACAGGGGGCCTATGGCTACACCTTC. Amino acid sequence: CAGSPQGAYGYTF.

The CDR3, as DNA: TGTGCCAGCAGTCAACAGGGGGATGGCTACACCTTC. It yields the protein CASSQQGDGYTF. This chain links TRBV27 with TRBJ1-2, with 8 bases identical to TRBD1. V shed 5 bases and J 6 bases; nucleotides not matched to a gene: 2. There are 12 residues in the CDR3. CDR1 is MNHEY and CDR2 is SMNVEV in the germline V gene (reference sequence).

The CDR3 nucleotides are TGTGCCACCAGCAAACAGGGGAGGGACGAGCAGTACTTC. Residues: CATSKQGRDEQYF. This chain joins TRBV24-1 and TRBJ2-7; either TRBD1 or TRBD2 may fit D (7 bases each). The CDR3 contains 13 residues. Germline V gene data show CDR1 as KGHDR and CDR2 as SFDVKD. Trimming took off 7 bases at V and 5 bases at J, with 14 bases between the two ends.